These 11 T cell receptor beta chains originate from one sample sequenced in a study of T cells in Graves' hyperthyroidism and ophthalmopathy (dated by TCRdb to the late 2010s). Libraries were made using multiplex PCR. Instrument on record: Illumina HiSeq 2000. TCR beta CDR3 regions were amplified from RNA transcripts. A first-round RT-PCR of the TCR CDR3 used the HTBI primer set with the Qiagen OneStep RT-PCR kit. Clones were called with MiXCR by TCRdb after fastp trimmed the public reads at Q25, and only in-frame beta chains were retained. Duplicate CDR3 protein sequences are folded into a single record with the most common DNA and genes. For this sample the table gives fewer than 200,000 distinct CDR3 sequences, of which over 15% were detected only once. The top ten clones comprise roughly 30% of the sample. Sequencing input: blood. The receptors derive from a woman aged 50 to 60 with Graves' hyperthyroidism.

In the case of this clonotype: This clone may be a read error of a much larger clone one base away. V gene TRBV3-1 combines with J gene TRBJ2-1; the D is unclear. V lost 7 bases and J lost 10, with 17 bases in between. This CDR3 comprises 13 residues. From germline, CDR1 is LGHDT and CDR2 YNNKEL (reference sequence). The CDR3 coding sequence is TGTGCCAGCACCCCGAGACGGGCGAGAGAGCAGTTCTTC. It yields the protein CASTPRRAREQFF.

This clonotype has at least ten counts. The DNA of the CDR3 is TGTGCCAGCAGCTTAGTGGGGGTTAGCACAGATACGCAGTATTTT. Amino acid sequence: CASSLVGVSTDTQYF. The chain links TRBV11-2 to TRBJ2-3; D is possibly TRBD1 or TRBD2 (5 bases each). Trimming pared 1 base from V and 0 bases from J, leaving 8 bases between. Germline V gene lookup returns CDR1 SGHAT and CDR2 FQNNGV. This CDR3 is built from 15 residues.

This clonotype was detected only a few times. Given a much more abundant clone one base away, this may be a read error. The chain carries TRBV18 and TRBJ1-1; D gene ambiguous. Germline V gene sequence: CDR1 KGHSH, CDR2 LQKENI. V was cut by 4 bases and J by 2 bases, with 17 bases left in between. The CDR3 length is 16 residues. CDR3 bases: TGTGCCAGCTCACTCTCCCGGGTGGGTCCAAACACTGAAGCTTTCTTT. Amino acids: CASSLSRVGPNTEAFF.

Ten or more counts support this clonotype. The rearrangement joins TRBV6-2 or TRBV6-3 to TRBJ2-2; no clear D gene. Per germline, CDR1 MNHEY and CDR2 SVGEGT. Trimming pared 6 bases from V and 6 bases from J, leaving 8 bases between. The CDR3 loop spans 12 amino acids. The CDR3 DNA follows: TGTGCCAGCAGATTAGCTCCCGGGGAGCTGTTTTTT. As protein: CASRLAPGELFF.

There are a few counts of this clonotype. The chain has TRBV18 and TRBJ1-2; 7 bases match TRBD1. Trimming cost V 0 bases and J 8 bases; bases outside gene matches: 6. The CDR3 sequence is 14 residues long. Per germline, CDR1 KGHSH and CDR2 LQKENI. CDR3 sequence: CASSPPRWTGGYTF. The CDR3 nucleotides read TGTGCCAGCTCACCACCTCGCTGGACAGGCGGCTACACCTTC.

The table lists this clonotype with many counts. The chain recombines TRBV28 with TRBJ1-1; no reliable D call. Trimming pared 5 bases from V and 1 base from J, leaving 14 bases between. The CDR3 runs 15 residues. CDR1 and CDR2 from the germline V gene are MDHEN and SYDVKM. CDR3 nucleotides: TGTGCCAGCAGTCCCCATGGGTCCCCGAACACTGAAGCTTTCTTT. It is translated as CASSPHGSPNTEAFF.

The V gene is TRBV24-1, the J gene TRBJ1-4, with TRBD1 as a possible D gene (5 bases). The germline V gene encodes CDR1 KGHDR and CDR2 SFDVKD. The CDR3 extends over 18 amino acids. V was cut by 5 bases and J by 5 bases, with 23 bases left in between. The CDR3 DNA sequence: TGTGCCACCAGTGCCTCCCGGGGGGACCCGACCGGGAATGAAAAACTGTTTTTT. As protein: CATSASRGDPTGNEKLFF.

The CDR3 reads CASGRTGTGIGYEQFF. In DNA form, the CDR3 reads TGCGCCAGCGGCCGAACCGGGACAGGTATCGGATATGAGCAGTTCTTC. The chain is built from TRBV4-1 and TRBJ2-1, with 8 positions matching TRBD1. V shed 8 bases, J shed 8 bases, and the junction held 17 bases outside the gene matches. The germline CDR1 and CDR2 sequences are MGHRA and YSYEKL. CDR3 length equals 16 residues.

This chain links TRBV11-1 with TRBJ2-2; unclear D gene. The CDR3 has 13 amino acids. Germline values: CDR1 SGHAT, CDR2 FQDESV (reference sequence). Trimming shortened V by 5 bases and J by 6 bases, and 10 bases separated the two germline ends. CDR3 coding DNA: TGTGCCAGCAGCAGAAGAGAAGCCGGGGAGCTGTTTTTT. Protein product: CASSRREAGELFF.

This clonotype was found many times. This chain joins TRBV5-1 and TRBJ2-5, with D unresolved. This CDR3 comprises 15 residues. Per the germline V gene, CDR1 is SGHRS and CDR2 is YFSETQ. The V gene lost 0 bases and the J gene lost 1 base, with 10 bases spanning the gap. Here the CDR3 DNA reads TGCGCCAGCAGCTTGGCCGGGCAGCCCCAAGAGACCCAGTACTTC. This translates into CASSLAGQPQETQYF.

This clonotype was seen a handful of times. The chain couples TRBV15 to TRBJ1-4; 9 bases agree with TRBD1. V was pared by 8 bases and J by 8 bases, with 12 bases of the junction left unmatched. There are 15 residues in the CDR3. Germline values: CDR1 LNHNV, CDR2 YYDKDF (reference sequence). The CDR3: CATGSRQGVGEKLFF. For the CDR3, the DNA is TGTGCCACCGGGAGCCGACAGGGGGTAGGGGAAAAACTGTTTTTT.